These 5 T cell receptor beta chains were all obtained from the same sample, sequenced in a study of T-cell reconstitution after alpha-beta-depleted transplantation in children. The authors prepared the TCRbeta library with unique molecular identifiers. MiXCR, applied by TCRdb to the PCR reads, yields one record per CDR3 protein. Of nearly 550,000 distinct CDR3 sequences in the sample, roughly 18% were seen once. Sequenced material: PBMCs from the stem cell graft donor, taken from the stem cell graft. These receptors came from a human donor who donated a stem cell graft to a child with acute lymphoblastic leukemia.

This clonotype was counted at least ten times. V gene TRBV12-3 or TRBV12-4 combines with J gene TRBJ1-1; 10 bases agree with TRBD1. The CDR3 runs to 14 residues. V was pared by 6 bases and J by 6 bases, with 7 bases of the junction left unmatched. In nucleotides, the CDR3 is TGTGCCAGCAGGACAGGGGGCGGGGGCCCTGAAGCTTTCTTT. Translated, it gives CASRTGGGGPEAFF.

The CDR3, as DNA: TGCGCCAGCAGCTTATTCGGACCATACGAACCGAACACCGGGGAGCTGTTTTTT. It specifies CASSLFGPYEPNTGELFF. The chain couples TRBV5-1 to TRBJ2-2; D gene unclear. The CDR3 has 18 residues. V shed 2 bases and J shed 0 bases, with 17 bases lying between them. Germline V gene data show CDR1 as SGHRS and CDR2 as YFSETQ. The full variable domain, its missing parts supplied by reference TRBV5-1 and TRBJ2-2, is KAGVTQTPRYLIKTRGQQVTLSCSPISGHRSVSWYQQTPGQGLQFLFEYFSETQRNKGNFPGRFSGRQFSNSRSEMNVSTLELGDSALYLCASSLFGPYEPNTGELFFGEGSRLTVL.

The chain carries TRBV11-3 and TRBJ2-2; maybe TRBD2 (6 bases). This CDR3 spans 14 amino acids. Germline V gene lookup returns CDR1 SGHNT and CDR2 YENEEA. The germline V and J ends were trimmed by 5 bases and 4 bases, with 11 bases remaining between them. The CDR3 nucleotides read TGTGCCAGCAGCCGGAGGGCGGGCACCGGGGAGCTGTTTTTT. Translation gives CASSRRAGTGELFF.

This chain connects TRBV5-4 to TRBJ2-1, with 9 bases matching TRBD1. Trimming at V came to 0 bases and at J to 7 bases, leaving 17 bases not matched to a gene. The V gene's germline CDR1 is SGHNT and CDR2 YYREEE (reference sequence). CDR3 size: 19 residues. DNA of the CDR3: TGTGCCAGCAGCTTGGCCCACTTACTTACAGGGGGCATTAGAAATGAGCAGTTCTTC. Protein: CASSLAHLLTGGIRNEQFF.

The rearrangement uses TRBV7-9 and TRBJ1-1; unclear D gene. The CDR3 length is 15 residues. The V end was cut by 7 bases, the J end by 4 bases, with 19 bases between. Germline lookup yields CDR1 SEHNR and CDR2 FQNEAQ (reference sequence). The CDR3 here is CASTLFMGRRTEAFF. The CDR3, as DNA: TGTGCCAGCACCCTCTTTATGGGCCGCCGCACTGAAGCTTTCTTT.